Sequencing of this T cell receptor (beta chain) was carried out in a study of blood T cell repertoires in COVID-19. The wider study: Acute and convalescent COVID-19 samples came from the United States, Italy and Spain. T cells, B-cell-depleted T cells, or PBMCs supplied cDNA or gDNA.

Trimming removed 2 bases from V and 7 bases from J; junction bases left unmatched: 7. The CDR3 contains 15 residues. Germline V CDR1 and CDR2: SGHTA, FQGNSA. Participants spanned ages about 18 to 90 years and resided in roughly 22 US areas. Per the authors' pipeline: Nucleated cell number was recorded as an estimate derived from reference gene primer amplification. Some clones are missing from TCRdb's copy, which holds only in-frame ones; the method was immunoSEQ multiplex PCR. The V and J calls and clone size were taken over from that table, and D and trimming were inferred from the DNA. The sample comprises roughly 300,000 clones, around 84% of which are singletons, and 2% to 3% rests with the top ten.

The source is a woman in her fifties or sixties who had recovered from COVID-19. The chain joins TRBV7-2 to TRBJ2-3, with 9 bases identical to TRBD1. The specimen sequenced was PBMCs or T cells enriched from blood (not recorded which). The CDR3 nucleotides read TGTGCCAGCAGCTTATTGGGACAGGGATCAAATACGCAGTATTTT. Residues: CASSLLGQGSNTQYF.